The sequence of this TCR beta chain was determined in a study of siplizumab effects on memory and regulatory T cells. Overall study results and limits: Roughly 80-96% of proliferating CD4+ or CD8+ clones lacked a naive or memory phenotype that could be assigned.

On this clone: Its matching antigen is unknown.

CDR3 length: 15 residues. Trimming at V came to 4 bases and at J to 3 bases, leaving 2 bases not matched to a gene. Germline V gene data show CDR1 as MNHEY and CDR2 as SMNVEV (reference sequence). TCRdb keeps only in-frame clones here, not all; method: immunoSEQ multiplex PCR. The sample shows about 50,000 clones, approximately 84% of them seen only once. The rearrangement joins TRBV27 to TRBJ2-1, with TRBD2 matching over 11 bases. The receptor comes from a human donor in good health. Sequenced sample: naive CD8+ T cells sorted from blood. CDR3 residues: CASSSGLAGYNEQFF. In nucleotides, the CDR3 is TGTGCCAGCAGTTCCGGACTAGCGGGCTACAATGAGCAGTTCTTC.